The TCR beta chain described here comes from a study of tumor-infiltrating lymphocytes in primary liver carcinoma (dated by TCRdb to 2015 to 2018). About the investigation overall: The five patients, three men and two women aged 30 to 69 years, had hepatocellular carcinoma (four) or combined HCC and intrahepatic cholangiocarcinoma (one). High reproducibility was observed for the technical replicate repertoires, with mean shared-clone rates around 0.89 and correlation coefficients above 0.95. The tumors of the five patients were staged as T1-T3 N0M0, with maximum diameters ranging from roughly 4 to 10 cm. TCRbeta repertoire sequencing, expression microarrays and whole-exome sequencing were combined in the study across five regions of each liver tumor, with adjacent normal tissue and blood also included. A total of about 35 specimens from 5 patients went through TCRbeta repertoire sequencing, namely 25 tumor regions, 5 adjacent noncancerous liver tissues and 5 peripheral blood samples. Each sample produced roughly 3.65 to 7.5 million productive TCRbeta reads, and read depth showed no significant difference between tissue types. General study outcomes and caveats: Comparison of CD4+ and CD8+ T cell repertoires was precluded by the use of bulk unsorted samples. Repertoire overlap was higher between tumor regions (mean around 35%) than tumor-adjacent (approximately 17%) or tumor-blood (14%) pairs, consistent with antigen-driven expansion. Because sequencing covered only the TCR beta chain and unpaired alpha chains were not captured, true repertoire diversity is likely underestimated. The study included only five patients, and the authors note findings should be validated in a larger study. The top 250 clones accounted for a significantly greater share of the repertoire in tumors than in blood (p = 0.039).

TCRbeta-specific cDNA was reverse-transcribed from 500 ng total RNA using a constant-region primer and ProtoScript II reverse transcriptase. TCRbeta libraries were built with three nested multiplex PCR rounds, a slightly modified ARM-PCR procedure. Each of the first two PCR rounds ran for approximately 10 cycles using multiplex TRBV1-TRBV30 forward primers together with a Cbeta reverse primer. Sample barcodes and Illumina adapters were attached in a final 25-cycle PCR using Deep VentR polymerase. Before sequencing, amplicons of 200-500 bp were purified from gel using a QIAquick gel extraction kit. An Illumina HiSeq 2500 was used to sequence the TCRbeta amplicons, generating 250-bp paired-end reads. The study's processing was this. Trimmomatic v0.33 was used to quality-trim the reads, and FLASH v1.2.11 was used to merge paired reads so that full CDR3 sequences could be recovered. V, D and J germline segments were assigned to the rearranged TCRbeta sequences using MiGEC v1.2.1b. Clonotype statistics, along with Shannon-Wiener diversity indices, were calculated using VDJtools v1.0.0. To reduce sampling bias, subsequent analyses other than the diversity analysis used only the 250 most abundant clonotypes in each sample. TCRdb cleaned the public reads at Q25 with fastp, built clones with MiXCR and kept in-frame beta chains. One record per CDR3 amino acid sequence lists the most common genes and DNA. The V and J calls come from TCRdb's annotation, not from the publication. The sample profile shows 75,000 to 80,000 distinct CDR3 sequences; roughly 69% of them were found once. The ten largest clonotypes hold approximately 26% of the sample.

This clonotype was seen ten or more times. Its antigen target is currently unknown. No much larger clone exists at a distance of one base, and base qualities are not known. The CDR3 numbers 14 residues from cysteine through phenylalanine. Just CDR3 DNA is preserved here, 42 bases in frame from base 1. CDR1 and CDR2, per the germline V gene (reference sequence), are GTSNPN and SVGIG. Trimming accounts for 5 bases at V and 4 bases at J, while the number of junction bases matched to no gene is 8. Total RNA and DNA were co-extracted from roughly 18-30 mg of bulk tissue with the AllPrep DNA/RNA mini kit, without cell sorting. Between late 2015 and early 2016, roughly 5 patients in China with histopathologically diagnosed primary liver carcinoma had their tumors surgically resected. At the time of sampling, the patients had chronic HBV infection and had not received any treatment. Pieces of fresh tumor and adjacent tissue were cut in half, with one half kept in RNAlater at -80 degrees C and the other half sent for histology.

Input material: tumor-adjacent normal liver tissue. The TCR originated in a middle-aged man with primary liver carcinoma and hepatitis B virus infection. The rearrangement joined TRBV30 to TRBJ1-5, with TRBD1 matching 7 junction bases. The DNA sequence is TGTGCCTGGGACGAGGGGGCTGCTAATCAGCCCCAGCATTTT. Translated, this gives CAWDEGAANQPQHF.